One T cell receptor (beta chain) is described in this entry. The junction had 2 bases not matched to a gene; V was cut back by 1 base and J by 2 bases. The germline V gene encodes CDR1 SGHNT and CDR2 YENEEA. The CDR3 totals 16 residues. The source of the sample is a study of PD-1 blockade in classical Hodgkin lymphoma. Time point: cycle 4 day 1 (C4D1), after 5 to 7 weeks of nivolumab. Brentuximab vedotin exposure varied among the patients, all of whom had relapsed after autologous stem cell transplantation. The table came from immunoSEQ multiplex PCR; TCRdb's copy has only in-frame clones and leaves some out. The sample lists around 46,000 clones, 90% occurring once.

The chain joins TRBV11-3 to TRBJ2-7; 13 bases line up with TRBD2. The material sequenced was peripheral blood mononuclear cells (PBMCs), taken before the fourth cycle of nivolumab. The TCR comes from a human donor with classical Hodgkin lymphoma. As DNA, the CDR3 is TGTGCCAGCAGCTTAGTGGGGACTAGCGGGGCCTACGAGCAGTACTTC. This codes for CASSLVGTSGAYEQYF.